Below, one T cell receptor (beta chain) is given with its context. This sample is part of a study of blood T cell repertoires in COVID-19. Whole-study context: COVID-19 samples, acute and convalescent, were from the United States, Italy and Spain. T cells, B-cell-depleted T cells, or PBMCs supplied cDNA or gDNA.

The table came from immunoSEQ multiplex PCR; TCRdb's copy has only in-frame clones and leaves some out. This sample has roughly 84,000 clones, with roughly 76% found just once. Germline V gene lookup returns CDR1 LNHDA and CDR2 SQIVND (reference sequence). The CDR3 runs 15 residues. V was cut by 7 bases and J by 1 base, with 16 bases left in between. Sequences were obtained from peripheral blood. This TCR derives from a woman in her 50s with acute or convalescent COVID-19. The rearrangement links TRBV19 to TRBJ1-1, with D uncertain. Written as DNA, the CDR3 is TGTGCCAGTACCATGGGCCCCATACCGAACACTGAAGCTTTCTTT. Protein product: CASTMGPIPNTEAFF.